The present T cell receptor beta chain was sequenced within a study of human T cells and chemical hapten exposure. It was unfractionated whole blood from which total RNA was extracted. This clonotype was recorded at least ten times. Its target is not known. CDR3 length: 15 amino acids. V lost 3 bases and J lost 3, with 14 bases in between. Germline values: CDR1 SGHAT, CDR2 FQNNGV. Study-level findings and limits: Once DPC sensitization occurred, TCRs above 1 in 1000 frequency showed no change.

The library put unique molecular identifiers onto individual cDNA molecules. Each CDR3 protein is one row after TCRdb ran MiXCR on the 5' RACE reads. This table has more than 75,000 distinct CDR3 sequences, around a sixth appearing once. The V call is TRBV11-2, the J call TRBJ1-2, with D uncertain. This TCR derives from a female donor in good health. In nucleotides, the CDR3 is TGTGCCAGCAGCTTTAATTCTGGGCGGTACTATGGCTACACCTTC. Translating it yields CASSFNSGRYYGYTF.